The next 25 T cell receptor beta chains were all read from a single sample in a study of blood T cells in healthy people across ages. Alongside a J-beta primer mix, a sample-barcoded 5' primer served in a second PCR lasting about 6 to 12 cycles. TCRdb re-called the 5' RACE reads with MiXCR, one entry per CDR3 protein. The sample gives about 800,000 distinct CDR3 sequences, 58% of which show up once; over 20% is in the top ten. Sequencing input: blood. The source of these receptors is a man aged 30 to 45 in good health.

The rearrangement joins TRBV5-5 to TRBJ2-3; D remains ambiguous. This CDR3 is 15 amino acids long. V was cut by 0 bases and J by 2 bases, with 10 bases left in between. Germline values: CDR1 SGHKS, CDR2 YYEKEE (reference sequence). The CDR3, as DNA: TGTGCCAGCAGCTTGGCCGTTTGGAACACAGATACGCAGTATTTT. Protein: CASSLAVWNTDTQYF. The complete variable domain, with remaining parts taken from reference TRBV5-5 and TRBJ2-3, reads DAGVTQSPTHLIKTRGQQVTLRCSPISGHKSVSWYQQVLGQGPQFIFQYYEKEERGRGNFPDRFSARQFPNYSSELNVNALLLGDSALYLCASSLAVWNTDTQYFGPGTRLTVL.

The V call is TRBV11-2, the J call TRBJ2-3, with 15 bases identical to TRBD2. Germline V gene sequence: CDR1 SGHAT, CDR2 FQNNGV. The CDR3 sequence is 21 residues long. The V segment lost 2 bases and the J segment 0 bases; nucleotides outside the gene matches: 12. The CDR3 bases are TGTGCCAGCAGCTTAAAAAGGAGGGGACTAGCGGGGGGCGGGAGCACAGATACGCAGTATTTT. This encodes CASSLKRRGLAGGGSTDTQYF.

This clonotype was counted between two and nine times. The CDR3 bases are TGTGCCAGTAGTTATTCGGCGGAGAGGGGGGCCTATGGCTACACCTTC. It translates to CASSYSAERGAYGYTF. The V call is TRBV19, the J call TRBJ1-2; D may be TRBD1 (6 bases). The CDR3 consists of 16 residues. In germline, CDR1 is LNHDA, CDR2 SQIVND (reference sequence). The ends were cut back, 5 bases at V and 4 bases at J, with 20 bases in the middle.

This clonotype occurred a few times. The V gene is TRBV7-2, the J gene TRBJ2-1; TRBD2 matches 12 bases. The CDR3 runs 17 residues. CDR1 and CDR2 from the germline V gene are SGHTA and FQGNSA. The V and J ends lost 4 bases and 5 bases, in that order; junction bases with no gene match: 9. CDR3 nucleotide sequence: TGTGCCAGCAGCTCGGCTAGCGGGAGGGCCAGGGACAATGAGCAGTTCTTC. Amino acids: CASSSASGRARDNEQFF.

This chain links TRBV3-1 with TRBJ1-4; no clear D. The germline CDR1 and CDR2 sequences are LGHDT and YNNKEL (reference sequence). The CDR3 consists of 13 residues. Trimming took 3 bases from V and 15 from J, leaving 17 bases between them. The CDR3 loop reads CASSHPSSSGVFF. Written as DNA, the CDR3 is TGTGCCAGCAGCCATCCCTCATCGTCCGGCGTGTTTTTT.

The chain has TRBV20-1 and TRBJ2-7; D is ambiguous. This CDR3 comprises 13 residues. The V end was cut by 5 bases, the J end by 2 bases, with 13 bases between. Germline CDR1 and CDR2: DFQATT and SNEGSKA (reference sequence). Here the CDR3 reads CSAQSGPAYEQYF. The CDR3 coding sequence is TGCAGTGCTCAGTCTGGTCCGGCCTACGAGCAGTACTTC.

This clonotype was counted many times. CDR3 loop: CASSPRWASNEQFF. CDR3 sequence (DNA): TGTGCCAGCAGCCCCCGTTGGGCATCCAATGAGCAGTTCTTC. J is TRBJ2-1 and V is TRBV2, with no clear D. The germline gives CDR1 SNHLY, CDR2 FYNNEI. The V end was cut by 6 bases, the J end by 6 bases, with 15 bases between. The CDR3 is 14 residues long.

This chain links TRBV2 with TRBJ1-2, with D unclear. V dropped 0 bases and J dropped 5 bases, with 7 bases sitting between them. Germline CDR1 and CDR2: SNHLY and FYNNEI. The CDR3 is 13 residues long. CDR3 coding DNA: TGTGCCAGCAGTGAAGCCCCAAGTTATGGCTACACCTTC. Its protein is CASSEAPSYGYTF.

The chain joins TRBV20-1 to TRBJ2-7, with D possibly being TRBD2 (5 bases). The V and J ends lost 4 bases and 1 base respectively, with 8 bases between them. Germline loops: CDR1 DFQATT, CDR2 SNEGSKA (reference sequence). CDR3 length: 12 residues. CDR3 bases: TGCAGTGCTACTCGGGATTCCTACGAGCAGTACTTC. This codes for CSATRDSYEQYF.

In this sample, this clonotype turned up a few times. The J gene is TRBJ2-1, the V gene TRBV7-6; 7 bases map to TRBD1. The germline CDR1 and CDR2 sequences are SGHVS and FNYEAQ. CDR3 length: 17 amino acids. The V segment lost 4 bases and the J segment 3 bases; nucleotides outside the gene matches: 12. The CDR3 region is CASSSYQTGAGYNEQFF. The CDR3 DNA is TGTGCCAGCAGCTCGTACCAAACAGGGGCTGGCTACAATGAGCAGTTCTTC.

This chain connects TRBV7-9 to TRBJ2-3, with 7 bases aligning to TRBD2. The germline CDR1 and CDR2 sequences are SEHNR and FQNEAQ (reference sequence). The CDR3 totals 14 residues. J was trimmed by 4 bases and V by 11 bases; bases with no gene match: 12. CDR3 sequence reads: CADRGREGSDTQYF. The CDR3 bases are TGTGCCGACCGAGGCAGGGAGGGTTCAGATACGCAGTATTTT.

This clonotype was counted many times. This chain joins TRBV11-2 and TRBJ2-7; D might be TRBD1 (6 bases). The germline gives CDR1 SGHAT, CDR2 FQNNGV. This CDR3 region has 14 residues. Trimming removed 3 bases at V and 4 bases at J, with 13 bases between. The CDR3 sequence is CASSFGQGMYEQYF. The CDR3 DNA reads TGTGCCAGCAGCTTTGGGCAGGGGATGTACGAGCAGTACTTC.

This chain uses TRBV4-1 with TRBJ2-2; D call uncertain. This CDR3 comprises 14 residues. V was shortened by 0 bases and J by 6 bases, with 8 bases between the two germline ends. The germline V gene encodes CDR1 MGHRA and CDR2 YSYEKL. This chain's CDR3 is CASSQDGLPGELFF. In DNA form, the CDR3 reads TGCGCCAGCAGCCAAGATGGGCTACCCGGGGAGCTGTTTTTT.

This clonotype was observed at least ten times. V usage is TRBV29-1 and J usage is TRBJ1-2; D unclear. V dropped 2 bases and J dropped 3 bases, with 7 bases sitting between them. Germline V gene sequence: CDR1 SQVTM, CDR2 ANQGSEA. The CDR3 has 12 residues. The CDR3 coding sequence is TGCAGCGTTGAACGGCTAGACTATGGCTACACCTTC. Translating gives CSVERLDYGYTF.

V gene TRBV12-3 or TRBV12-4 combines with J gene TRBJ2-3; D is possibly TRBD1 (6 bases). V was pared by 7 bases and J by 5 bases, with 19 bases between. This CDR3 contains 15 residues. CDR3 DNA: TGTGCCAGCAAAGGGGGACGAGCTTGGGGAGATACGCAGTATTTT. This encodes CASKGGRAWGDTQYF.

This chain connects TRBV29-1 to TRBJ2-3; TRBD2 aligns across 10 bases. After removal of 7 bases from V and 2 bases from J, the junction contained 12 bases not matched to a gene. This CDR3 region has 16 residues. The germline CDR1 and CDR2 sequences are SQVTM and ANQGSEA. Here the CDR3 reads CSGDPVAGGNTDTQYF. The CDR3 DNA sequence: TGCAGCGGGGACCCGGTAGCGGGAGGTAACACAGATACGCAGTATTTT.

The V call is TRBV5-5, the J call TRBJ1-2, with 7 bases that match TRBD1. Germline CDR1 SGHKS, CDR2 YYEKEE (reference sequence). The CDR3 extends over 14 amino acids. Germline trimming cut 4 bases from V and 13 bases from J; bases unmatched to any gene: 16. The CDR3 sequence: CASSITGARSASTF. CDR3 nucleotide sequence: TGTGCCAGCAGCATAACAGGGGCTCGGAGCGCCAGCACCTTC.

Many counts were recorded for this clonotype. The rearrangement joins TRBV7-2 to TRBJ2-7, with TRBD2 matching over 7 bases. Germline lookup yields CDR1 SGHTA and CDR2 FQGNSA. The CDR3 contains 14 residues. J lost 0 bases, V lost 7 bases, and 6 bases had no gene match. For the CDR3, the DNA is TGTGCCAGCACTTTGGGCGGGAGCTCCTACGAGCAGTACTTC. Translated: CASTLGGSSYEQYF.

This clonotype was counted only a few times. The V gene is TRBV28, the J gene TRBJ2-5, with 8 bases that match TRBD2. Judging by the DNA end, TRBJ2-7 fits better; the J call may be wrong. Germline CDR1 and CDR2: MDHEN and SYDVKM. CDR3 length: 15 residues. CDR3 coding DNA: TGTGCCAGCAGTTATACGGCGGGAGGCTTACGCGAGCAGTACTTC. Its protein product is CASSYTAGGLREQYF.

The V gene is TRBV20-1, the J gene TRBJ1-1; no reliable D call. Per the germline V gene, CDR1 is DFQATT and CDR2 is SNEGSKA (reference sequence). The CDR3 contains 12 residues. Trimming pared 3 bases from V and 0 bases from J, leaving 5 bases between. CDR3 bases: TGCAGTGCTAGTAGCCTGAACACTGAAGCTTTCTTT. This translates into CSASSLNTEAFF.

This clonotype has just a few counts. CDR3 DNA: TGTGCCAGCAGGTACAGGGGCGGGACGACCCAGTACTTC. Translated, it gives CASRYRGGTTQYF. V is TRBV2 and J is TRBJ2-5; D possibly corresponds to TRBD1 (7 bases). This CDR3 has 13 residues. Germline CDR1 is SNHLY and CDR2 is FYNNEI. The germline V and J ends were trimmed by 6 bases and 7 bases, with 15 bases remaining between them.

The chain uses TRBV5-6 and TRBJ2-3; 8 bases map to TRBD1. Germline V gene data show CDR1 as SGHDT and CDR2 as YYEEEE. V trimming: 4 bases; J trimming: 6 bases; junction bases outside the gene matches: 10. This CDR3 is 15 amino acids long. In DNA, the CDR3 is TGTGCCAGCAGCCTCCGGGACAGGACCTCCGATACGCAGTATTTT. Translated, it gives CASSLRDRTSDTQYF.

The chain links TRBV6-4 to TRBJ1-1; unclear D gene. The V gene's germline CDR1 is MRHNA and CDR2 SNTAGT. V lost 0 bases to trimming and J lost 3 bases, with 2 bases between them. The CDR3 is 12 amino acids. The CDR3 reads CASSDSDTEAFF. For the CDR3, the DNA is TGTGCCAGCAGTGACTCAGACACTGAAGCTTTCTTT.

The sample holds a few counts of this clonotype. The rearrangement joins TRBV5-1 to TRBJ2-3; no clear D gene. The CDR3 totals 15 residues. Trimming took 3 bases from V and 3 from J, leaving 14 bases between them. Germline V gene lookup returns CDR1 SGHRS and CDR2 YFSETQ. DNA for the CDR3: TGCGCCAGCAGCTACCTTGAGGCCCAGACAGATACGCAGTATTTT. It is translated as CASSYLEAQTDTQYF.

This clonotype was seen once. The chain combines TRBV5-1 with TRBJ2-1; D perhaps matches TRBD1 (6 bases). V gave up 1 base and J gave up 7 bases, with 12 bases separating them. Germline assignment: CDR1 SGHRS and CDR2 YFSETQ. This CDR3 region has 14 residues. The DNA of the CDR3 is TGCGCCAGCAGCTTGATGGGGGCCATTAATGAGCAGTTCTTC. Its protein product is CASSLMGAINEQFF. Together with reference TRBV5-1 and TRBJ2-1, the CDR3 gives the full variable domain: KAGVTQTPRYLIKTRGQQVTLSCSPISGHRSVSWYQQTPGQGLQFLFEYFSETQRNKGNFPGRFSGRQFSNSRSEMNVSTLELGDSALYLCASSLMGAINEQFFGPGTRLTVL.